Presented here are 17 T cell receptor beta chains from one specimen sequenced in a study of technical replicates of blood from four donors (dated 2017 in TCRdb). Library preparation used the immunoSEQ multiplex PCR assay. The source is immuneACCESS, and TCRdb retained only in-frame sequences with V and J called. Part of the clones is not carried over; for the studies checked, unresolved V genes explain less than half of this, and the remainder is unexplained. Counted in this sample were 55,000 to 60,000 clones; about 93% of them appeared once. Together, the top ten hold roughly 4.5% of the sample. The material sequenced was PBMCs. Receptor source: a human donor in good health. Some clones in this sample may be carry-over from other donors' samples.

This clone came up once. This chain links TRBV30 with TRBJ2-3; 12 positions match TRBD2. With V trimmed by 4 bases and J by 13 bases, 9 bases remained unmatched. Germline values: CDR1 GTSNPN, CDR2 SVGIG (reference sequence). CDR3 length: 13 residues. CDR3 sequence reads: CAWNSASGREEYF. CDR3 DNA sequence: TGTGCCTGGAATTCCGCTAGCGGGAGGGAGGAGTATTTT. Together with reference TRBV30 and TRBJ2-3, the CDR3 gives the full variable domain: SQTIHQWPATLVQPVGSPLSLECTVEGTSNPNLYWYRQAAGRGLQLLFYSVGIGQISSEVPQNLSASRPQDRQFILSSKKLLLSDSGFYLCAWNSASGREEYFGPGTRLTVL.

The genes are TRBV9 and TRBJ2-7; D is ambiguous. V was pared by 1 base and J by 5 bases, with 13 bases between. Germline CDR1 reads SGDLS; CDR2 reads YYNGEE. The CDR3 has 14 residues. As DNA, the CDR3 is TGTGCCAGCAGCGTAACGTCCGGGTCGGACGAGCAGTACTTC. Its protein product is CASSVTSGSDEQYF.

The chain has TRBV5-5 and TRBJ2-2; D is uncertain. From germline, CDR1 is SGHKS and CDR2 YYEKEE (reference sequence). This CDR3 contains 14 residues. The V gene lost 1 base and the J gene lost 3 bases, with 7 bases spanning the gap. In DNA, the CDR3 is TGTGCCAGCAGCTTGTCTGGAGACACCGGGGAGCTGTTTTTT. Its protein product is CASSLSGDTGELFF.

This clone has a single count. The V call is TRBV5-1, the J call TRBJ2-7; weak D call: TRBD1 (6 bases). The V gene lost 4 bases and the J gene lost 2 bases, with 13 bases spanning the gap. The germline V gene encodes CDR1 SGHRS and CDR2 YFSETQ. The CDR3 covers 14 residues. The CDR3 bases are TGCGCCAGCAGCATAACAGGGCTACCCTACGAGCAGTACTTC. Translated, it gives CASSITGLPYEQYF.

CDR3 sequence reads: CASGLEPSGSNEQYF. CDR3 DNA: TGTGCTAGTGGTTTGGAACCTAGCGGGAGTAACGAGCAGTACTTC. The chain combines TRBV12-5 with TRBJ2-7; TRBD2 aligns across 10 bases. V lost 1 base to trimming and J lost 5 bases; unmatched junction nucleotides: 5. CDR3 length equals 15 residues. Germline CDR1 reads LGHNT; CDR2 reads FRNRAP.

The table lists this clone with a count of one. Written as DNA, the CDR3 is TGTGCCAGCAGCGCGGGACAGGGTTGGAACATTCAGTACTTC. Translating gives CASSAGQGWNIQYF. The gene calls are TRBV27 and TRBJ2-4; 9 bases match TRBD1. The germline gives CDR1 MNHEY, CDR2 SMNVEV (reference sequence). This CDR3 spans 14 amino acids. The V and J ends lost 6 bases and 7 bases, in that order; junction bases with no gene match: 7.

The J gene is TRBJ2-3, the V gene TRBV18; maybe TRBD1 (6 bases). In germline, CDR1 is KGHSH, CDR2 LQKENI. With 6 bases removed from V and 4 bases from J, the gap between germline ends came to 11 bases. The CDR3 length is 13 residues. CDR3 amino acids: CASSLGQSDTQYF. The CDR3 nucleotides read TGTGCCAGCTCCCTCGGACAGTCAGATACGCAGTATTTT.

This chain's CDR3 is CAWSVPGGYGYTF. CDR3 nucleotides: TGTGCCTGGAGTGTACCGGGTGGCTATGGCTACACCTTC. The chain is built from TRBV30 and TRBJ1-2; D unclear. Germline CDR1 GTSNPN, CDR2 SVGIG (reference sequence). V was trimmed by 0 bases and J by 4 bases, leaving 9 bases between them. This CDR3 contains 13 residues.

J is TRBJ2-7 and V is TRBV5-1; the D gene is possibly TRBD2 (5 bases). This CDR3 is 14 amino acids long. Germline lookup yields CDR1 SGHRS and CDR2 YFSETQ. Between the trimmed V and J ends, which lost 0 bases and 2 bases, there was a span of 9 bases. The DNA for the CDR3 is TGCGCCAGCAGCTTGGCCGGACTCCCCTACGAGCAGTACTTC. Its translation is CASSLAGLPYEQYF.

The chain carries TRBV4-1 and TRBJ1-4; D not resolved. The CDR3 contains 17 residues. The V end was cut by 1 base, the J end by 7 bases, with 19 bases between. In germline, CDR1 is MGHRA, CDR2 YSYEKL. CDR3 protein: CASSQGPGRSLGEKLFF. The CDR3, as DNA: TGCGCCAGCAGCCAAGGCCCTGGGAGGTCATTGGGTGAAAAACTGTTTTTT.

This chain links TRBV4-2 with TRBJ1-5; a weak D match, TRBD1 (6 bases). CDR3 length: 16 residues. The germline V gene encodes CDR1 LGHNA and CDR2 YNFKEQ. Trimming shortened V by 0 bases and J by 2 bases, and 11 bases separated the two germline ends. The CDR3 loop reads CASSQEGEGGNQPQHF. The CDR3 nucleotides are TGTGCCAGCAGCCAAGAGGGGGAGGGGGGCAATCAGCCCCAGCATTTT.

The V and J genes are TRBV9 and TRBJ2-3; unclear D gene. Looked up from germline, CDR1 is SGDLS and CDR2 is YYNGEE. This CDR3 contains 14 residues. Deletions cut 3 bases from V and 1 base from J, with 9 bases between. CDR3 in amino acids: CASSEVGGTDTQYF. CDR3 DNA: TGTGCCAGCAGCGAGGTCGGAGGCACAGATACGCAGTATTTT.

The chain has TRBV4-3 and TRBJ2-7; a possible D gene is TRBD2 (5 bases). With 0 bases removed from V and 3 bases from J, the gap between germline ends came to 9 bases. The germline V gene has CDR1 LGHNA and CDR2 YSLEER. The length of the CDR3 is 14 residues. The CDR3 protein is CASSQDPGNYEQYF. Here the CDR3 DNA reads TGCGCCAGCAGCCAAGACCCGGGAAACTACGAGCAGTACTTC.

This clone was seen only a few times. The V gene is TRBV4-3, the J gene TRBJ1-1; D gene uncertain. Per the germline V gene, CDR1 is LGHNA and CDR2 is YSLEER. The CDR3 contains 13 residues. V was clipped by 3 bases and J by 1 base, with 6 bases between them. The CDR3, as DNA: TGCGCCAGCAGCCATGGGAGGAACACTGAAGCTTTCTTT. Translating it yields CASSHGRNTEAFF.

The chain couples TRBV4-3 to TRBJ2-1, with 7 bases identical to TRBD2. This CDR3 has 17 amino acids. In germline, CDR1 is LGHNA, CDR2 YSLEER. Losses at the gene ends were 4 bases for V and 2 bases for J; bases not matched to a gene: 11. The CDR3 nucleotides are TGCGCCAGCAGCCTCATGATGGGGGGAGGGACCTACAATGAGCAGTTCTTC. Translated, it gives CASSLMMGGGTYNEQFF.

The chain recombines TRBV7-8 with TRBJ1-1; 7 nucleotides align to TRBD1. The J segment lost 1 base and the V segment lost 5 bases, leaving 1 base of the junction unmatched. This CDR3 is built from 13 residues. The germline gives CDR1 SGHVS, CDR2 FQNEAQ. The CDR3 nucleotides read TGTGCCAGCAGCCGGACAGGGAACACTGAAGCTTTCTTT. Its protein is CASSRTGNTEAFF.

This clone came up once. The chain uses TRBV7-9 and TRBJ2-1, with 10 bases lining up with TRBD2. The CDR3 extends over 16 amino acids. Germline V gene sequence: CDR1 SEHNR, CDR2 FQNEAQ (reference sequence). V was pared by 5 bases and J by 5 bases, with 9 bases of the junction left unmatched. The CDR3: CASSLLLAGRNNEQFF. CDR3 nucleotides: TGTGCCAGCAGCCTATTACTAGCGGGAAGGAACAATGAGCAGTTCTTC.